These 16 T cell receptor beta chains originate from one sample sequenced in a study of molecular identifiers for immune sequencing clone quantification. TCRdb reprocessed the PCR reads via MiXCR and lists one record per CDR3 protein. The sample records a few hundred thousand distinct CDR3 sequences, roughly 24% being singletons. Sequenced: naive CD8+ T cells from blood, with Jurkat cell RNA spiked in. Subset reported: FACS-sorted CD8+CD4-CCR7+CD45RA+ naive T cells. These receptors were collected from a human donor in good health. Some libraries in this study had Jurkat cell RNA spiked in.

Written as DNA, the CDR3 is TGTGCAAGTCGCTTAGCCGGCCTGGGCACAGATACGCAGTATTTT. Translation: CASRLAGLGTDTQYF. This chain uses TRBV12-2 with TRBJ2-3. TRBV12-2 is a known pseudogene. The CDR3 sequence is 15 residues long.

There are many counts of this clonotype. V and J are TRBV7-6 and TRBJ2-7, with D maybe TRBD1 (6 bases). CDR1 SGHVS and CDR2 FNYEAQ come from the germline V gene. There are 13 residues in the CDR3. Between the trimmed V and J ends, which lost 3 bases and 2 bases, there was a span of 8 bases. DNA for the CDR3: TGTGCCAGCAGCTTTACAGGGACCTACGAGCAGTACTTC. Translating gives CASSFTGTYEQYF.

This sequence joins TRBV9 and TRBJ1-2; no clear D gene. Germline V gene lookup returns CDR1 SGDLS and CDR2 YYNGEE. The CDR3 sequence is 16 residues long. Trimming pared 4 bases from V and 4 bases from J, leaving 20 bases between. CDR3 loop: CASSLEAIDGGYGYTF. Written as DNA, the CDR3 is TGTGCCAGCAGCCTAGAGGCTATCGACGGAGGCTATGGCTACACCTTC.

This clonotype was counted only a few times. This sequence joins TRBV27 and TRBJ2-7, with 12 bases that match TRBD2. V gave up 5 bases and J gave up 9 bases; unmatched junction bases: 11. The CDR3 consists of 15 residues. Per germline, CDR1 MNHEY and CDR2 SMNVEV (reference sequence). The CDR3 here is CASSPGLAGFSVQYF. In nucleotides, the CDR3 is TGTGCCAGCAGTCCCGGACTAGCGGGATTTTCTGTGCAGTACTTC.

The chain links TRBV13 to TRBJ1-1; 7 bases are shared with TRBD1. The CDR3 sequence is 17 residues long. Germline V gene data show CDR1 as PRHDT and CDR2 as FYEKMQ (reference sequence). V was pared by 2 bases and J by 3 bases, with 12 bases of the junction left unmatched. The CDR3 region is CASSLTPPRTGHTEAFF. The DNA of the CDR3 is TGTGCCAGCAGCTTAACCCCACCCCGGACAGGCCACACTGAAGCTTTCTTT. Looking up the rest from reference TRBV13 and TRBJ1-1 gives the full variable domain: AAGVIQSPRHLIKEKRETATLKCYPIPRHDTVYWYQQGPGQDPQFLISFYEKMQSDKGSIPDRFSAQQFSDYHSELNMSSLELGDSALYFCASSLTPPRTGHTEAFFGQGTRLTVV.

This rearrangement joins TRBV27 to TRBJ1-5; the match to TRBD1 covers 7 bases. Germline lookup yields CDR1 MNHEY and CDR2 SMNVEV (reference sequence). The CDR3 is made up of 15 amino acids. V gave up 4 bases and J gave up 0 bases; unmatched junction bases: 3. CDR3 coding DNA: TGTGCCAGCAGTTCAGGGGGATATAGCAATCAGCCCCAGCATTTT. Its protein is CASSSGGYSNQPQHF.

V gene TRBV3-1 combines with J gene TRBJ2-3; perhaps TRBD2 as D (6 bases). The CDR3 has 18 residues. V lost 4 bases and J 0 bases, leaving 20 bases between the germline ends. CDR1 is LGHDT, CDR2 YNNKEL, per germline (reference sequence). The CDR3 here is CASSPPARGFTSTDTQYF. The CDR3 DNA reads as TGTGCCAGCAGCCCGCCAGCCCGGGGGTTTACTAGCACAGATACGCAGTATTTT.

This clonotype was counted ten times or more. V and J are TRBV12-3 or TRBV12-4 and TRBJ2-2, with D maybe TRBD1 (5 bases). The V end was cut by 6 bases, the J end by 5 bases, with 13 bases between. This CDR3 is 14 amino acids long. The CDR3 protein is CASRQTPGTGELFF. The CDR3 coding sequence is TGTGCCAGCAGACAAACCCCAGGGACCGGGGAGCTGTTTTTT.

This clonotype appeared many times. The rearrangement links TRBV5-1 to TRBJ2-3; 7 bases fit TRBD1. With V trimmed by 0 bases and J by 2 bases, 3 bases remained unmatched. The CDR3 length is 15 residues. Per germline, CDR1 SGHRS and CDR2 YFSETQ. DNA for the CDR3: TGCGCCAGCAGCTTGGGACAGGGTTTCACAGATACGCAGTATTTT. It specifies CASSLGQGFTDTQYF. The variable domain in full, with the rest retrieved from reference TRBV5-1 and TRBJ2-3, is KAGVTQTPRYLIKTRGQQVTLSCSPISGHRSVSWYQQTPGQGLQFLFEYFSETQRNKGNFPGRFSGRQFSNSRSEMNVSTLELGDSALYLCASSLGQGFTDTQYFGPGTRLTVL.

Of note for this clonotype: Just one base apart from a much larger clone, this may be a read error. This sequence joins TRBV4-3 and TRBJ2-5; D unresolved. Germline assignment: CDR1 LGHNA and CDR2 YSLEER. V lost 3 bases, J lost 5 bases, and 10 bases lay in between. The CDR3 is 13 amino acids. As DNA, the CDR3 is TGCGCCAGCAGCCAGGCCCGTGTCGAGACCCAGTACTTC. Encoded protein: CASSQARVETQYF.

This clonotype was seen many times. This chain uses TRBV5-6 with TRBJ1-1; D ambiguous. CDR3 size: 15 residues. CDR1 and CDR2 from the germline V gene are SGHDT and YYEEEE. V dropped 1 base and J dropped 4 bases, with 14 bases sitting between them. The CDR3 loop reads CASSLLTGKSTEAFF. The CDR3 DNA follows: TGTGCCAGCAGCTTGCTAACGGGTAAGAGCACTGAAGCTTTCTTT. Together with reference TRBV5-6 and TRBJ1-1, the CDR3 gives the full variable domain: DAGVTQSPTHLIKTRGQQVTLRCSPKSGHDTVSWYQQALGQGPQFIFQYYEEEERQRGNFPDRFSGHQFPNYSSELNVNALLLGDSALYLCASSLLTGKSTEAFFGQGTRLTVV.

A remark on this clonotype: Germline is not matched at one junction end, which may reflect a read error. The V call is TRBV6-2 or TRBV6-3, the J call TRBJ2-6; D might be TRBD1 or TRBD2, each matching 6 bases. The CDR3 spans 16 residues. CDR1 and CDR2 from the germline V gene are MNHEY and SVGEGT. The CDR3 reads CASSLGRLSGAHVLTF. The CDR3 DNA is TGTGCCAGCAGCTTGGGCCGATTGTCGGGGGCCCACGTCCTGACTTTC.

This clonotype was observed a handful of times. A much larger clonotype is one base distant, so this may be a read error. The chain recombines TRBV29-1 with TRBJ2-2; tentative D call: TRBD1 (6 bases). The CDR3 runs 13 residues. The germline V gene has CDR1 SQVTM and CDR2 ANQGSEA. The CDR3 DNA reads as TGCGGCGTTGCAGGGGTTTTGACCGGGGAGCTGTTTTTT. Encoded protein: CGVAGVLTGELFF.

This clonotype was seen many times. The rearrangement links TRBV5-6 to TRBJ2-4; 7 bases match TRBD1. CDR3 size: 15 residues. Germline V gene data show CDR1 as SGHDT and CDR2 as YYEEEE. Unmatched junction bases numbered 7, after V lost 4 bases and J lost 3 bases. CDR3 in amino acids: CASSLEDRIKNIQYF. The DNA for the CDR3 is TGTGCCAGCAGCCTGGAGGACAGGATCAAAAACATTCAGTACTTC.

The chain carries TRBV20-1 and TRBJ2-7; tentative D call: TRBD1 (6 bases). CDR3 length equals 14 residues. Trimming removed 5 bases from V and 3 bases from J, with 17 bases in between. The germline gives CDR1 DFQATT, CDR2 SNEGSKA (reference sequence). The CDR3 DNA follows: TGCAGTGCTCTTGACAATTTAGGGGGCTACGAGCAGTACTTC. Protein: CSALDNLGGYEQYF.

V and J are TRBV7-9 and TRBJ2-7; 10 bases line up with TRBD1. The CDR3 has 17 residues. CDR1 is SEHNR, CDR2 FQNEAQ, per germline (reference sequence). Trimming took 1 base from V and 0 from J; bases not matched to a gene: 6. The CDR3 nucleotides are TGTGCCAGCAGCTTAGTAGGAGGACAGGGGGTCTCCTACGAGCAGTACTTC. This translates into CASSLVGGQGVSYEQYF.